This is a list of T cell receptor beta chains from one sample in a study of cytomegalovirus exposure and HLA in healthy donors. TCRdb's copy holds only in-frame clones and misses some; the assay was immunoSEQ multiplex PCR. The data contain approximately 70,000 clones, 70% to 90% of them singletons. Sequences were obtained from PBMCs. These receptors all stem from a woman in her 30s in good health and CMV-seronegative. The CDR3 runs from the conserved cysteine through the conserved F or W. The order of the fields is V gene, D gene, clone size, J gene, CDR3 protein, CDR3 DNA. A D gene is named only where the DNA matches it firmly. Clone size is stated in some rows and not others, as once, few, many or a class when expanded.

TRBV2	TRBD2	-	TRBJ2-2	CASSGLARTGELFF	TGTGCCAGCAGTGGACTAGCGCGAACCGGGGAGCTGTTTTTT
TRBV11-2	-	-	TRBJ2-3	CASSLNPGKTDTQYF	TGTGCCAGCAGCCTCAACCCGGGGAAAACAGATACGCAGTATTTT
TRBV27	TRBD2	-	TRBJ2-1	CAVSGGVNEQFF	TGTGCCGTTAGCGGGGGGGTAAATGAGCAGTTCTTC
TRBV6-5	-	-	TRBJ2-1	CASSKGYNEQFF	TGTGCCAGCAGTAAGGGGTACAATGAGCAGTTCTTC
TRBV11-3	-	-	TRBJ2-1	CASSPRGHPPAYNEQFF	TGTGCCAGCAGCCCGCGGGGGCACCCGCCTGCCTACAATGAGCAGTTCTTC
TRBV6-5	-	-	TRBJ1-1	CASSYSIGDSEAFF	TGTGCCAGCAGTTACTCGATCGGGGATTCTGAAGCTTTCTTT
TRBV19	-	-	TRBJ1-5	CASRWTDRSNQPQHF	TGTGCCAGTAGATGGACAGATCGTAGCAATCAGCCCCAGCATTTT
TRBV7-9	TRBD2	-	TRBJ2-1	CASSITSGEYNEQFF	TGTGCCAGCAGCATAACTAGCGGGGAGTACAATGAGCAGTTCTTC
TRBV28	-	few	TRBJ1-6	CASTYRGGYNSPLHF	TGTGCCAGCACTTATAGGGGGGGCTATAATTCACCCCTCCACTTT
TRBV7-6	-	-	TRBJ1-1	CASSPGRVKGRTEAFF	TGTGCCAGCAGCCCCGGCAGGGTGAAGGGAAGGACTGAAGCTTTCTTT
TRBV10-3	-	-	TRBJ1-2	CAISARQDNSAGYTF	TGTGCCATCAGTGCCCGACAGGACAATTCTGCTGGCTACACCTTC
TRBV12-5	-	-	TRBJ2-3	CASGSSTDTQYF	TGTGCTAGTGGCTCTAGCACAGATACGCAGTATTTT
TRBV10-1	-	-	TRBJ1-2	CASSPGTNYGYTF	TGCGCCAGCAGTCCGGGGACAAACTATGGCTACACCTTC
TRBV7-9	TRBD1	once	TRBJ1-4	CASSAPGQPNEKLFF	TGTGCCAGCAGCGCACCGGGACAGCCTAATGAAAAACTGTTTTTT
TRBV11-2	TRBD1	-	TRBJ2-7	CASSPTGGLYEQYF	TGTGCCAGCAGCCCAACAGGGGGCCTGTACGAGCAGTACTTC
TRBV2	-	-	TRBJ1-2	CASFSIYPLEGYTF	TGTGCCAGCTTCAGTATTTATCCCCTGGAGGGCTACACCTTC